These T cell receptor beta chains were read from a single sample in a study of vaccination and CD4 T cells after COVID-19. Their antigens remain unidentified. MiXCR, applied by TCRdb to the PCR reads, yields one record per CDR3 protein. The sample includes about 20,000 distinct CDR3 sequences, about 50% of them seen just once. Sequencing was carried out using CD4+ T cells from blood, cultured in vitro. Source of these receptors: a human donor who had recovered from COVID-19. CDR3s include the opening cysteine and the closing phenylalanine or tryptophan. D genes are given only for firm matches. Part of the rows lack a size; the others show once, few, many or a class for expanded clones.

>-|TRBV7-9|-|TRBJ1-4
CASSIGRGEWEKLFF
TGTGCCAGCAGCATAGGGAGGGGCGAATGGGAAAAACTGTTTTTT
>-|TRBV20-1|-|TRBJ2-1
CSARGGAYNEQFF
TGCAGTGCTAGAGGCGGGGCTTACAATGAGCAGTTCTTC
>few|TRBV7-9|-|TRBJ2-6
CASSFQARRISGANVLTF
TGTGCCAGCAGCTTCCAAGCCCGGAGGATCTCTGGGGCCAACGTCCTGACTTTC
>-|TRBV5-6|-|TRBJ1-2
CASSLPSNYGYTF
TGTGCCAGCAGCTTGCCATCAAACTATGGCTACACCTTC
>-|TRBV12-5|-|TRBJ1-1
CASGLVLGTGPMNTEAFF
TGTGCTAGTGGTTTGGTACTTGGAACAGGGCCAATGAACACTGAAGCTTTCTTT
>once|TRBV12-3/TRBV12-4|TRBD2|TRBJ2-5
CASSPRLAGRETQYF
TGTGCCAGCAGTCCTCGACTAGCGGGAAGGGAGACCCAGTACTTC
>once|TRBV5-8|TRBD2|TRBJ2-7
CASSLGGEQYF
TGTGCCAGCAGCCTGGGAGGGGAGCAGTACTTC
>few|TRBV30|-|TRBJ1-2
CAWTSGRGAARYGYTF
TGTGCCTGGACTTCGGGTAGGGGGGCGGCGAGATATGGCTACACCTTC
>few|TRBV20-1|TRBD2|TRBJ2-5
CSARVSGSETQYF
TGCAGTGCTAGAGTTAGCGGGAGTGAGACCCAGTACTTC
>few|TRBV27|-|TRBJ2-5
CASRPHEGETQYF
TGTGCCAGCAGGCCCCACGAGGGTGAGACCCAGTACTTC
>few|TRBV6-5|-|TRBJ1-6
CASSYSYQYNSPLHF
TGTGCCAGCAGTTACTCGTATCAGTATAATTCACCCCTCCACTTT
>few|TRBV28|-|TRBJ1-5
CASSALSRWGEGDQPQHF
TGTGCCAGCAGTGCCCTGAGTCGATGGGGAGAGGGGGATCAGCCCCAGCATTTT
>-|TRBV24-1|-|TRBJ2-6
CATSDSRGSGANVLTF
TGTGCCACCAGTGATTCGAGAGGTTCTGGGGCCAACGTCCTGACTTTC
>-|TRBV7-2|TRBD2|TRBJ2-7
CTSSLDLADSYEQYF
TGTACCAGCAGCTTAGATCTAGCGGATTCCTACGAGCAGTACTTC
>-|TRBV18|-|TRBJ1-2
CASSPGWGYGYTF
TGTGCCAGCTCACCGGGGTGGGGCTATGGCTACACCTTC
>-|TRBV20-1|-|TRBJ2-7
CSARYRAYEQYF
TGCAGTGCTAGATACAGGGCCTACGAGCAGTACTTC
>-|TRBV27|TRBD1|TRBJ2-2
CASTYRGFGAGELFF
TGTGCCAGCACCTACAGGGGTTTTGGGGCCGGGGAGCTGTTTTTT
>few|TRBV20-1|-|TRBJ2-3
CSARGIAVTTDTQYF
TGCAGTGCTAGAGGAATAGCAGTGACCACAGATACGCAGTATTTT
>once|TRBV6-5|TRBD1|TRBJ1-5
CASSLQGVGQPQHF
TGTGCCAGCAGTTTACAGGGGGTGGGACAGCCCCAGCATTTT
>few|TRBV7-2|-|TRBJ1-2
CASSLDRGNGYTF
TGTGCCAGCAGCTTAGATAGAGGGAACGGCTACACCTTC
>few|TRBV21-1|-|TRBJ1-5
CASSKLTTGINQPQHF
TGTGCCAGCAGCAAACTAACGACAGGGATTAATCAGCCCCAGCATTTT
>-|TRBV19|TRBD1|TRBJ1-2
CASLPLGRQGLKGYTF
TGTGCCAGTCTCCCCCTAGGGCGACAGGGCCTGAAGGGCTACACCTTC
>-|TRBV11-2|TRBD1|TRBJ2-7
CASSSLTGPRYEQYF
TGTGCCAGCAGCTCCTTGACAGGGCCCCGCTACGAGCAGTACTTC
>-|TRBV20-1|TRBD1|TRBJ1-5
CSATQGRVNQPQHF
TGCAGTGCTACACAGGGGAGGGTCAATCAGCCCCAGCATTTT
>-|TRBV6-1|-|TRBJ2-1
CASRDNAENEQFF
TGTGCCAGCAGGGATAATGCAGAGAATGAGCAGTTCTTC
>few|TRBV4-1|-|TRBJ1-1
CASSQEPSPLNTEAFF
TGCGCCAGCAGCCAAGAACCCAGTCCCTTGAACACTGAAGCTTTCTTT
>-|TRBV25-1|-|TRBJ2-1
CASSDRESAGNEQFF
TGTGCCAGCAGTGACAGGGAATCAGCAGGCAATGAGCAGTTCTTC
>-|TRBV20-1|-|TRBJ2-3
CSAMWVDTQYF
TGCAGTGCTATGTGGGTGGATACGCAGTATTTT
>-|TRBV2|TRBD1|TRBJ2-3
CASSNGQGSDTQYF
TGTGCCAGCAGTAACGGACAGGGCTCAGATACGCAGTATTTT